These 8 T cell receptor beta chains were sequenced from one sample in a study of blood T cell repertoires in COVID-19. Sequenced by immunoSEQ multiplex PCR; TCRdb stores in-frame clones only, minus some. The sample yields over 250,000 clones, 90% seen once. The source material was PBMCs or T cells enriched from blood (not recorded which). The receptors come from a man in his 60s who had recovered from COVID-19.

CDR3 sequence reads: CASSLRAAEQPQHF. DNA of the CDR3: TGTGCCAGCAGTCTCAGGGCTGCGGAACAGCCCCAGCATTTT. The chain carries TRBV28 and TRBJ1-5; TRBD1 might be the D (5 bases). CDR3 size: 14 residues. With 5 bases removed from V and 7 bases from J, the gap between germline ends came to 15 bases. Germline V lookup: CDR1 MDHEN, CDR2 SYDVKM. Full variable domain (remainder filled in from reference TRBV28 and TRBJ1-5): DVKVTQSSRYLVKRTGEKVFLECVQDMDHENMFWYRQDPGLGLRLIYFSYDVKMKEKGDIPEGYSVSREKKERFSLILESASTNQTSMYLCASSLRAAEQPQHFGDGTRLSIL.

The chain has TRBV19 and TRBJ2-1, with 10 bases matching TRBD2. Germline CDR1 is LNHDA and CDR2 is SQIVND (reference sequence). V lost 4 bases to trimming and J lost 4 bases; unmatched junction nucleotides: 7. This CDR3 comprises 16 residues. CDR3 sequence reads: CASSTTQGLAYNEQFF. CDR3 nucleotides: TGTGCCAGTAGTACAACCCAGGGACTAGCGTACAATGAGCAGTTCTTC.

The chain combines TRBV6-5 with TRBJ1-4, with D uncertain. Per germline, CDR1 MNHEY and CDR2 SVGAGI. CDR3 length equals 11 residues. Trimming removed 6 bases at V and 7 bases at J, with 6 bases between. In nucleotides, the CDR3 is TGTGCCAGCAGAAGCGGTGAAAAACTGTTTTTT. It yields the protein CASRSGEKLFF.

V is TRBV30 and J is TRBJ1-2; D perhaps matches TRBD1 (5 bases). With 8 bases removed from V and 4 bases from J, the gap between germline ends came to 14 bases. Germline CDR1 GTSNPN, CDR2 SVGIG (reference sequence). CDR3 length: 12 residues. The CDR3 DNA follows: TGTGCCCACACCAGGGAGGCCTATGGCTACACCTTC. Encoded protein: CAHTREAYGYTF.

This chain connects TRBV29-1 to TRBJ2-7; no clear D. Looked up from germline, CDR1 is SQVTM and CDR2 is ANQGSEA. This CDR3 contains 12 residues. Trimming left V 1 base short and J 1 base short, with 5 bases between. As DNA, the CDR3 is TGCAGCGTTGAAGGGGCTTCCTACGAGCAGTACTTC. Translation: CSVEGASYEQYF.

Comments on this clone: Other nucleotide sequences in the sample specify the same CDR3. The genes are TRBV19 and TRBJ1-6; possibly TRBD1 for D (5 bases). V was pared by 5 bases and J by 8 bases, with 10 bases between. The germline gives CDR1 LNHDA, CDR2 SQIVND (reference sequence). This CDR3 is built from 13 residues. The CDR3 DNA reads as TGTGCCAGTAGTGGGCAGGGTTATTCACCCCTCCACTTT. Translation gives CASSGQGYSPLHF.

This clone was observed once. This chain joins TRBV7-9 and TRBJ1-1; D unclear. V was trimmed by 4 bases and J by 0 bases, leaving 12 bases between them. CDR1 and CDR2 (germline): SEHNR, FQNEAQ (reference sequence). The CDR3 is 15 amino acids. In DNA, the CDR3 is TGTGCCAGCAGCTCCCCCCAGACATTGAACACTGAAGCTTTCTTT. Translating gives CASSSPQTLNTEAFF.

The V call is TRBV3-1 (or the pseudogene TRBV3-2), the J call TRBJ2-7; D gene unclear. Germline V gene sequence: CDR1 LGHDT, CDR2 YNNKEL (reference sequence). V was clipped by 0 bases and J by 4 bases, with 19 bases between them. The CDR3 has 17 residues. CDR3 region: CASSQDLRSGYNYEQYF. CDR3 DNA sequence: TGTGCCAGCAGCCAAGATCTCAGGTCTGGTTATAATTACGAGCAGTACTTC.